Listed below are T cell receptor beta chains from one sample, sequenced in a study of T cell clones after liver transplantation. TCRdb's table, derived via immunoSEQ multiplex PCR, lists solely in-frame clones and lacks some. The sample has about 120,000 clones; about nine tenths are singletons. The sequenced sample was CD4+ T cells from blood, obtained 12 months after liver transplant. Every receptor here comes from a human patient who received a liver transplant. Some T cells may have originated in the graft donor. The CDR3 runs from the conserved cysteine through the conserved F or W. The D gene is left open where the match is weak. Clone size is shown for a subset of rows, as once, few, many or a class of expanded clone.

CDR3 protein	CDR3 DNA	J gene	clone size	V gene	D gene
CASSVGSTSDYEQYF	TGTGCCAGCAGCGTAGGTAGCACTAGTGACTACGAGCAGTACTTC	TRBJ2-7	once	TRBV9	-
CASSYSDFSGTGELFF	TGTGCCAGCAGTTACTCCGACTTCAGCGGCACCGGGGAGCTGTTTTTT	TRBJ2-2	-	TRBV6-5	-
CSAPDGLGQFF	TGCAGTGCTCCCGACGGGCTGGGGCAGTTCTTC	TRBJ2-1	few	TRBV20-1	-
CVRRERPRQGENTEAFF	TGTGTCAGAAGGGAACGTCCTCGACAGGGGGAGAACACTGAAGCTTTCTTT	TRBJ1-1	-	TRBV7-5	-
CASSYSGGNTEAFF	TGTGCCAGCAGTTACTCGGGAGGAAACACTGAAGCTTTCTTT	TRBJ1-1	-	TRBV6-5	-
CASEFSSYNEQFF	TGTGCCAGCGAGTTCAGCTCCTACAATGAGCAGTTCTTC	TRBJ2-1	-	TRBV2	-
CASSPRLAGGTYNEQFF	TGTGCCAGCAGCCCGAGACTAGCGGGAGGAACCTACAATGAGCAGTTCTTC	TRBJ2-1	-	TRBV11-2	TRBD2
CASSLLSLRAPNNEQFF	TGTGCCAGCAGTTTATTGAGCTTACGGGCCCCAAACAATGAGCAGTTCTTC	TRBJ2-1	-	TRBV28	-
CASSLGSGRGRPGANVLTF	TGTGCCAGCAGCTTAGGGTCGGGCAGGGGGAGACCTGGGGCCAACGTCCTGACTTTC	TRBJ2-6	once	TRBV7-9	TRBD1
CASSYSGDVLTEAFF	TGTGCCAGCAGTTACTCGGGGGACGTATTGACTGAAGCTTTCTTT	TRBJ1-1	-	TRBV6-5	-
CASTKTGGAETQYF	TGTGCCAGCACCAAGACAGGGGGCGCGGAGACCCAGTACTTC	TRBJ2-5	-	TRBV7-2	TRBD1
CASSSGSGNEQFF	TGTGCCAGCAGCTCAGGTAGTGGGAATGAGCAGTTCTTC	TRBJ2-1	-	TRBV5-4	-
CASSLDLGVRTEAFF	TGCGCCAGCAGCTTGGATCTGGGGGTGAGGACTGAAGCTTTCTTT	TRBJ1-1	-	TRBV5-1	-
CASSLAGEGYTF	TGCGCCAGCAGCTTGGCCGGGGAAGGCTACACCTTC	TRBJ1-2	-	TRBV5-1	-
CASSSGVGDSSNQPQHF	TGTGCCAGCAGCTCGGGGGTGGGCGATTCTAGCAATCAGCCCCAGCATTTT	TRBJ1-5	-	TRBV11-2	-
CASSPTAGGEQYF	TGTGCCAGCAGCCCCACGGCAGGTGGGGAGCAGTACTTC	TRBJ2-7	few	TRBV7-3	-
CASSSLGNTEAFF	TGTGCCAGCAGTTCCCTCGGGAACACTGAAGCTTTCTTT	TRBJ1-1	-	TRBV6-5	-
CASSSGGLADYKEYF	TGTGCCAGCAGTTCCGGGGGACTAGCGGACTACAAGGAGTATTTT	TRBJ2-3	-	TRBV27	TRBD2
CASSLERDRETFF	TGTGCCAGCAGCTTAGAGCGTGACAGGGAGACGTTCTTC	TRBJ2-1	once	TRBV11-3	TRBD1
CASSFGPAGKNTGELFF	TGTGCCAGCAGCTTTGGCCCCGCAGGGAAGAACACCGGGGAGCTGTTTTTT	TRBJ2-2	-	TRBV5-6	-
CSAYSPGTASYGYTF	TGCAGCGCCTATAGTCCCGGGACAGCGTCCTATGGCTACACCTTC	TRBJ1-2	-	TRBV29-1	TRBD1
CASSLGGGTDTQYF	TGTGCCAGCTCCCTAGGAGGGGGCACAGATACGCAGTATTTT	TRBJ2-3	-	TRBV18	-
CASSPTGGGGYTF	TGTGCCAGCAGTCCTACAGGGGGCGGTGGCTACACCTTC	TRBJ1-2	-	TRBV6-5	TRBD1
CASHLPGGGYGYTF	TGTGCCAGCCATCTTCCAGGGGGTGGTTATGGCTACACCTTC	TRBJ1-2	-	TRBV2	TRBD1
CASSDFQDGLNQPQHF	TGTGCCAGCAGTGATTTTCAGGACGGGCTCAATCAGCCCCAGCATTTT	TRBJ1-5	-	TRBV25-1	-
CATSRVAYRSGDTQYF	TGTGCCACCAGCAGAGTGGCTTACCGCAGCGGAGATACGCAGTATTTT	TRBJ2-3	few	TRBV15	-
CASSVGTVYNEQFF	TGTGCCAGCAGCGTCGGGACTGTATACAATGAGCAGTTCTTC	TRBJ2-1	once	TRBV9	-
CASSRSPNRLEQYF	TGTGCCAGTAGTAGGAGCCCAAACCGTCTCGAGCAGTACTTC	TRBJ2-7	-	TRBV19	-
CSVGTSGETQYF	TGCAGCGTAGGGACTAGCGGGGAGACCCAGTACTTC	TRBJ2-5	-	TRBV29-1	TRBD2
CATSRGGLAPEQFF	TGTGCCACCAGCAGAGGGGGACTAGCCCCTGAGCAGTTCTTC	TRBJ2-1	-	TRBV15	TRBD2
CASSGQGFNQPQHF	TGTGCCAGTAGTGGACAGGGGTTCAATCAGCCCCAGCATTTT	TRBJ1-5	-	TRBV19	TRBD1
CASSLLRAPTGELFF	TGTGCCAGCAGCTTACTGAGGGCCCCAACCGGGGAGCTGTTTTTT	TRBJ2-2	-	TRBV7-3	-
CASSESSGVTGELFF	TGTGCCAGCTCAGAGTCCTCGGGGGTCACCGGGGAGCTGTTTTTT	TRBJ2-2	-	TRBV18	-
CASSFPHDWGYTF	TGTGCCAGCAGTTTTCCACACGACTGGGGCTACACCTTC	TRBJ1-2	once	TRBV28	-
CASPAGGGGNYGYTF	TGTGCCTCCCCAGCAGGAGGAGGGGGCAACTATGGCTACACCTTC	TRBJ1-2	-	TRBV30	TRBD1
CASSLGLVSTGELFF	TGCGCCAGCAGCTTGGGACTAGTCAGCACCGGGGAGCTGTTTTTT	TRBJ2-2	-	TRBV5-1	-
CASSPKAGVQETQYF	TGTGCCAGCAGCCCCAAAGCGGGGGTCCAAGAGACCCAGTACTTC	TRBJ2-5	-	TRBV5-5	TRBD2
CASSLSRLQGGKGYGYTF	TGTGCCAGCAGCTTATCTCGCCTACAGGGGGGGAAGGGCTATGGCTACACCTTC	TRBJ1-2	-	TRBV11-2	TRBD1
CASSNDRASGTQYF	TGTGCCAGCAGTAATGACAGGGCCTCGGGGACCCAGTACTTC	TRBJ2-5	once	TRBV6-1	TRBD1
CASSPTDLSVGYEQYF	TGTGCCAGCTCACCAACGGACTTGTCGGTGGGATACGAGCAGTACTTC	TRBJ2-7	-	TRBV18	-
CASSEDWTGELFF	TGTGCCAGCAGTGAGGATTGGACCGGGGAGCTGTTTTTT	TRBJ2-2	-	TRBV6-1	-
CASIKPGGSQAFF	TGTGCCAGCATAAAACCGGGGGGCAGCCAGGCTTTCTTT	TRBJ1-1	-	TRBV7-8	-
CSVDGGDYGYTF	TGCAGCGTTGACGGGGGGGACTATGGCTACACCTTC	TRBJ1-2	-	TRBV29-1	-
CASSLWGQGRGSNTEAFF	TGTGCCAGCAGTTTATGGGGACAGGGTAGAGGCTCAAACACTGAAGCTTTCTTT	TRBJ1-1	once	TRBV27	TRBD1
CASSRGGLSYNEQFF	TGTGCCAGCAGCCGAGGAGGGCTTTCCTACAATGAGCAGTTCTTC	TRBJ2-1	-	TRBV27	-
CATSTLRNTEAFF	TGTGCCACCAGCACCCTTAGGAACACTGAAGCTTTCTTT	TRBJ1-1	-	TRBV15	-
CASTGKSQETQYF	TGTGCATCGACAGGAAAGTCCCAAGAGACCCAGTACTTC	TRBJ2-5	-	TRBV30	-
CASSTGDTTSDTQYF	TGCGCCAGCAGCACCGGAGACACCACATCAGATACGCAGTATTTT	TRBJ2-3	-	TRBV5-1	-
CASSHTQGAHEQYF	TGTGCCAGCAGTCACACACAGGGGGCCCACGAGCAGTACTTC	TRBJ2-7	-	TRBV6-6	TRBD1